A selection of T cell receptor beta chains follows, all from one sample in a study of shared clonotypes between healthy human individuals. Here immunoSEQ multiplex PCR was the method, and the copy in TCRdb shows in-frame clones only, minus some. The sample has roughly 1,000,000 clones; 70% to 80% are singletons. Specimen: memory CD4+ T cells from PBMCs. All receptors come from a man younger than 30 in good health. Some clones in this sample may be carry-over from other donors' samples. CDR3s include the opening cysteine and the closing phenylalanine or tryptophan. A D gene is named only where the DNA matches it firmly. The size field is filled for only some rows; it gives once, few, many or a size class.

j_call: TRBJ1-1
v_call: TRBV18
d_call: .
clone_size: few
cdr3_nt: TGTGCCAGCTCACCGGCAGGGGATACTGAAGCTTTCTTT
cdr3_aa: CASSPAGDTEAFF

j_call: TRBJ2-1
v_call: TRBV2
d_call: TRBD2
clone_size: once
cdr3_nt: TGTGCCCTGAGCAGGGCGGGGGTGACCTACAATGAGCAGTTCTTC
cdr3_aa: CALSRAGVTYNEQFF

j_call: TRBJ1-1
v_call: TRBV6-6
d_call: .
clone_size: many
cdr3_nt: TGTGCCAGCACCACCGGGTGGCCAGGGCCGAACACTGAAGCTTTCTTT
cdr3_aa: CASTTGWPGPNTEAFF

j_call: TRBJ2-5
v_call: TRBV2
d_call: TRBD2
clone_size: many
cdr3_nt: TGTGCCAGCAGGCAACCGGGACTAGCGGGAGAGAGGGAGACCCAGTACTTC
cdr3_aa: CASRQPGLAGERETQYF

j_call: TRBJ1-5
v_call: TRBV6-6
d_call: .
clone_size: .
cdr3_nt: TGTGCCAGCAGTCCGATACCTGACAAGTTTAGGACCCAGCATTTT
cdr3_aa: CASSPIPDKFRTQHF

j_call: TRBJ2-7
v_call: TRBV5-4
d_call: .
clone_size: .
cdr3_nt: TGTGCCAGCAGCCTAGCCCTGGGGGCCTCCTACGAGCAGTATTTC
cdr3_aa: CASSLALGASYEQYF

j_call: TRBJ1-3
v_call: TRBV5-6
d_call: .
clone_size: once
cdr3_nt: TGTGCCAGCAGCTTGGGGCCAGGGGGAAACACCATATATTTT
cdr3_aa: CASSLGPGGNTIYF

j_call: TRBJ2-5
v_call: TRBV7-8
d_call: .
clone_size: few
cdr3_nt: TGTGCCAGCAGCTACGGAGAGACCCAGTACTTC
cdr3_aa: CASSYGETQYF

j_call: TRBJ2-7
v_call: TRBV7-2
d_call: TRBD2
clone_size: .
cdr3_nt: TGTGCCAGCAGCCCGACTAGCGGGCCATACTACGAGCAGTACTTC
cdr3_aa: CASSPTSGPYYEQYF

j_call: TRBJ2-1
v_call: TRBV18
d_call: .
clone_size: once
cdr3_nt: TGTGCCAGCTCACTTTCACAGGGTTACAATGAGCAGTTCTTC
cdr3_aa: CASSLSQGYNEQFF

j_call: TRBJ1-2
v_call: TRBV28
d_call: TRBD1
clone_size: .
cdr3_nt: TGTGCCAGCAGTTTAATGACAGGGGGCCAAGGCTACACCTTC
cdr3_aa: CASSLMTGGQGYTF

j_call: TRBJ2-1
v_call: TRBV5-1
d_call: TRBD1
clone_size: .
cdr3_nt: TGCGCCAGCAGCTTGGCGGGGACAGCCTCCTACAATGAGCAGTTCTTC
cdr3_aa: CASSLAGTASYNEQFF

j_call: TRBJ2-6
v_call: TRBV25-1
d_call: .
clone_size: .
cdr3_nt: TGTGCCAGCAGTAGGGGGACCTCCACTGGGGCCAACGTCCTGACTTTC
cdr3_aa: CASSRGTSTGANVLTF

j_call: TRBJ2-3
v_call: TRBV29-1
d_call: .
clone_size: .
cdr3_nt: TGCAGCGTGGGGGCAGGGTTTAGCACAGATACGCAGTATTTT
cdr3_aa: CSVGAGFSTDTQYF

j_call: TRBJ1-2
v_call: TRBV5-8
d_call: TRBD1
clone_size: .
cdr3_nt: TGTGCCAGCAGCCGGGGACAGGGTCTGGGCTACACCTTC
cdr3_aa: CASSRGQGLGYTF

j_call: TRBJ2-3
v_call: TRBV18
d_call: TRBD1
clone_size: .
cdr3_nt: TGTGCCAGCTCACCACCAAGGGGGCGAAGTTCAGTAGGTTCGGATACGCAGTATTTT
cdr3_aa: CASSPPRGRSSVGSDTQYF

j_call: TRBJ1-5
v_call: TRBV7-9
d_call: .
clone_size: many
cdr3_nt: TGTGCCAGCAGCTCTAACAGGGAAGGGGGTCAGCCCCAGCATTTT
cdr3_aa: CASSSNREGGQPQHF

j_call: TRBJ2-7
v_call: TRBV10-2
d_call: .
clone_size: .
cdr3_nt: TGCGCCAGCAGCCACCTCCCCCAGACAGTTTTACGCTACGAGCAGTACTTC
cdr3_aa: CASSHLPQTVLRYEQYF

j_call: TRBJ2-3
v_call: TRBV5-6
d_call: .
clone_size: .
cdr3_nt: TGTGCCAGCAGCTTCCGGGGCCCCGGCACAGATACGCAGTATTTT
cdr3_aa: CASSFRGPGTDTQYF

j_call: TRBJ1-1
v_call: TRBV28
d_call: TRBD1
clone_size: .
cdr3_nt: TGTGCCAGCAGTCGGACCAGGGGGCTTTTCACTGAAGCTTTCTTT
cdr3_aa: CASSRTRGLFTEAFF

j_call: TRBJ2-3
v_call: TRBV5-4
d_call: TRBD2
clone_size: .
cdr3_nt: TGTGCCAGCAGCTTGTCTAGCGGGGTAACAGATACGCAGTATTTT
cdr3_aa: CASSLSSGVTDTQYF

j_call: TRBJ2-6
v_call: TRBV5-1
d_call: .
clone_size: .
cdr3_nt: TGCGCCACCGCGGGGGCGTCTGGGGCCAACGTCCTGACTTTC
cdr3_aa: CATAGASGANVLTF

j_call: TRBJ1-2
v_call: TRBV28
d_call: .
clone_size: .
cdr3_nt: TGTGCCAGCAGTTTAGCCCAGGTCCTCGAGGGCTACACCTTC
cdr3_aa: CASSLAQVLEGYTF

j_call: TRBJ2-3
v_call: TRBV5-4
d_call: TRBD2
clone_size: .
cdr3_nt: TGTGCCAGCAGCTTGGGGGGGGGTGGCACAGATACGCAGTATTTT
cdr3_aa: CASSLGGGGTDTQYF

j_call: TRBJ2-1
v_call: TRBV5-1
d_call: .
clone_size: .
cdr3_nt: TGCGCCAGCAGCAATAGCGGACCCAGCTACAATGAGCAGTTCTTC
cdr3_aa: CASSNSGPSYNEQFF

j_call: TRBJ2-5
v_call: TRBV5-4
d_call: .
clone_size: .
cdr3_nt: TGTGCCAGCAGCTTGTCGACGGAGACCCAGTACTTC
cdr3_aa: CASSLSTETQYF

j_call: TRBJ2-4
v_call: TRBV4-1
d_call: TRBD2
clone_size: .
cdr3_nt: TGCGTCAGCAGCCAAGATCCTAGCGGGAGAACTGTTCAGTACTTC
cdr3_aa: CVSSQDPSGRTVQYF

j_call: TRBJ1-1
v_call: TRBV2
d_call: .
clone_size: .
cdr3_nt: TGTGCCCTAAGCGGGCCGAACACTGAAGCTTTCTTT
cdr3_aa: CALSGPNTEAFF

j_call: TRBJ2-2
v_call: TRBV28
d_call: TRBD2
clone_size: .
cdr3_nt: TGTGCCAGCAGTTTAGCGGGAGGAAGGAACGGGGAGCTGTTTTTT
cdr3_aa: CASSLAGGRNGELFF

j_call: TRBJ2-5
v_call: TRBV5-1
d_call: TRBD2
clone_size: few
cdr3_nt: TGCGCCAGCAGCTCTCTAGCGGGAGGCCAAGAGACCCAGTACTTC
cdr3_aa: CASSSLAGGQETQYF

j_call: TRBJ1-5
v_call: TRBV19
d_call: .
clone_size: many
cdr3_nt: TGTGCCAGTAGAGACAGAGACAATCAGCCCCAGCATTTT
cdr3_aa: CASRDRDNQPQHF

j_call: TRBJ2-7
v_call: TRBV7-2
d_call: .
clone_size: .
cdr3_nt: TGTGCCAGCACCACCGGACAGTCTTGGGACGAGCAGTACTTC
cdr3_aa: CASTTGQSWDEQYF

j_call: TRBJ2-2
v_call: TRBV27
d_call: .
clone_size: .
cdr3_nt: TGTGCCAGCAGTTTAAAGAGGGTCACCGGGGAGCTGTTTTTT
cdr3_aa: CASSLKRVTGELFF

j_call: TRBJ2-1
v_call: TRBV7-2
d_call: TRBD2
clone_size: .
cdr3_nt: TGTGCCAGCAGCTTAACGAGCGGGAAGGGCAATGAGCAGTTCTTC
cdr3_aa: CASSLTSGKGNEQFF

j_call: TRBJ1-4
v_call: TRBV4-1
d_call: .
clone_size: .
cdr3_nt: TGCGCCAGCAGCCAATCGAGGGTCCGGACAGCCTATGAAAAACTGTTTTTT
cdr3_aa: CASSQSRVRTAYEKLFF

j_call: TRBJ1-5
v_call: TRBV19
d_call: .
clone_size: .
cdr3_nt: TGTGCCAGTAGTATAGCCCGGGGGGCAGACAATGTAAATCAGCCCCAGCATTTT
cdr3_aa: CASSIARGADNVNQPQHF

j_call: TRBJ2-1
v_call: TRBV10-3
d_call: .
clone_size: once
cdr3_nt: TGTGCCATCAGTGGGGGTAGGGATGAGCAGTTCTTC
cdr3_aa: CAISGGRDEQFF

j_call: TRBJ2-5
v_call: TRBV18
d_call: TRBD1
clone_size: .
cdr3_nt: TGTGCCAGCTCACTTTTCGGGACAGGGGAAGAGACCCAGTACTTC
cdr3_aa: CASSLFGTGEETQYF

j_call: TRBJ1-1
v_call: TRBV9
d_call: .
clone_size: .
cdr3_nt: TGTGCCAGCAGCGTCGCCGTTAACACTGAAGCTTTCTTT
cdr3_aa: CASSVAVNTEAFF

j_call: TRBJ2-5
v_call: TRBV7-2
d_call: .
clone_size: .
cdr3_nt: TGTGCCAGCAGCTGGTTTAGGGAGACCCAGTACTTC
cdr3_aa: CASSWFRETQYF